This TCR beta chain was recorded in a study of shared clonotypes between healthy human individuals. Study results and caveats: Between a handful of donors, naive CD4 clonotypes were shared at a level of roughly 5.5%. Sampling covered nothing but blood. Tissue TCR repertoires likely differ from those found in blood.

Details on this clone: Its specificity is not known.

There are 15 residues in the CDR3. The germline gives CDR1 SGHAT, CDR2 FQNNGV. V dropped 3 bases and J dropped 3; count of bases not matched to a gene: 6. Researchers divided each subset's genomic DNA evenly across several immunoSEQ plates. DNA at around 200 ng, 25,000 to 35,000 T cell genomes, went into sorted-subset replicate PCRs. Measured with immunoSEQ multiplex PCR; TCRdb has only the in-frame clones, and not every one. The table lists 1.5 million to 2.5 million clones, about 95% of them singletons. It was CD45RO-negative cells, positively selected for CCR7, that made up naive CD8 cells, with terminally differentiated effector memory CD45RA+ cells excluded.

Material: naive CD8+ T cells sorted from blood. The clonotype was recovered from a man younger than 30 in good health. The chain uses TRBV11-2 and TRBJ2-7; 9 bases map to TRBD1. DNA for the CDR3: TGTGCCAGCAGCTTCCGACAGGGGGTCCTCTACGAGCAGTACTTC. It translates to CASSFRQGVLYEQYF.